Listed below are T cell receptor beta chains from one sample, sequenced in a study of T cells in localized non-small cell lung cancer. The table came from immunoSEQ multiplex PCR; TCRdb's copy has only in-frame clones and leaves some out. The sample contains about 2,300 clones, over 20% of which appear only once. This material consisted of normal lung tissue next to the tumor, taken before any cancer treatment. The receptors come from a male donor at least 60 years old with stage I squamous cell lung carcinoma. CDR3s leave out the opening cysteine and the closing phenylalanine or tryptophan.

V gene	CDR3 length	J gene	CDR3 protein
TRBV6-8	14	TRBJ2-3	ASSRVTGPYADTQY
TRBV9	10	TRBJ2-3	ASSVVTDTQY
TRBV6-8	12	TRBJ1-5	ASSPGRFNQPQH
TRBV6-8	11	TRBJ1-5	ASSLQQSQPQH
TRBV9	12	TRBJ2-3	ASSGPYSTDTQY
TRBV11-3	15	TRBJ1-1	ASSLDPGTGVYTEAF
TRBV6-8	11	TRBJ2-5	ASITNFGETQY
TRBV11-3	14	TRBJ2-5	ASSLVGAGEQETQY
TRBV6-8	13	TRBJ2-7	ASRAPGRSTYEQY
TRBV9	12	TRBJ2-1	ASHSSVVYNEQF
TRBV30	12	TRBJ1-5	AWARGSGNQPQH
TRBV19	10	TRBJ2-5	ASSPGGETQY
TRBV6-8	10	TRBJ1-1	ASSFGGTEAF
TRBV29-1	10	TRBJ2-1	SVGGFAYEQF
TRBV7-6	13	TRBJ1-3	ASSAMISSGNTIY
TRBV19	14	TRBJ2-3	ASSNRGSQNTDTQY
TRBV1	12	TRBJ1-1	ASSQGTGNTEAF
TRBV9	11	TRBJ1-2	ASSVQGNYGYT
TRBV16	11	TRBJ1-5	ASSPQENQPQH
TRBV6-8	12	TRBJ1-2	ASTQGRGGNGYT
TRBV18	14	TRBJ2-2	ASSPPVSGRGGELF
TRBV10-2	13	TRBJ2-7	ASSFTGTDRPEQY
TRBV6-8	10	TRBJ2-7	ASSYSGRSQY
TRBV10-3	12	TRBJ2-7	AISESATTYEQY
TRBV11-3	13	TRBJ2-1	ASSLVDRASYEQF
TRBV7-5	16	TRBJ2-1	ASSFRLAGDPRLNEQF
TRBV6-8	11	TRBJ2-7	ASSYGRAYEQY
TRBV18	14	TRBJ2-2	ASSPSTSGITGELF
TRBV6-8	13	TRBJ2-2	ASSYGGSLGGELF
TRBV11-3	12	TRBJ2-7	ASSLLGGSYEQY
TRBV6-8	10	TRBJ1-1	ASSYGVVEAF
TRBV6-8	12	TRBJ2-2	ASSYSSFSGELF
TRBV9	13	TRBJ1-3	ASSVRQASGNTIY
TRBV9	13	TRBJ2-5	ASSVGRGSRETQY
TRBV25-1	13	TRBJ2-7	ASSEYLAGEYEQY
TRBV11-3	12	TRBJ1-2	ASSLRGAGYGYT
TRBV11-3	13	TRBJ1-2	ASSLVLGGNYGYT
TRBV9	12	TRBJ2-7	ASSELGASYEQY
TRBV5-1	15	TRBJ2-3	ASSGRTSGGQSDTQY
TRBV6-8	11	TRBJ2-5	ASSWTAKETQY
TRBV5-3	13	TRBJ1-5	ARSLDTLVNQPQH
TRBV14	13	TRBJ2-7	ASSRTTANSYEQY
TRBV1	13	TRBJ1-1	ASSQEEVWVTEAF
TRBV19	12	TRBJ2-3	ASSIGGHQSMQY
TRBV7-2	11	TRBJ2-1	ASSLTDYNEQF
TRBV5-1	12	TRBJ1-5	ASSLGYSNQPQH
TRBV4-1	12	TRBJ1-2	ASSPLGENYGYT
TRBV19	14	TRBJ1-5	ASSMGGGRLGQPQH
TRBV6-8	14	TRBJ1-5	ASSWERGTGNQPQH